The 32 T cell receptor beta chains below all came from one sample that was sequenced in a study of Ad26.COV2.S vaccination and SARS-CoV-2 variants. Indicated treatment: around 19 received Ad26.COV2.S at low or high dose, single or two shots; roughly five received placebo; per-sample allocation not given. The study sampled participants on day 63 after the first vaccine or placebo injection. Profiled with immunoSEQ multiplex PCR; TCRdb holds only in-frame clones, not every one. The data show under 550,000 clones, 75% to 95% seen once. The material was peripheral blood, obtained in a trial of Ad26.COV2.S vaccine versus placebo. The source is a person between 18 and 59 years old who received the Ad26.COV2.S COVID-19 vaccine or a placebo.

There are a few counts of this clone. This chain links TRBV6-6 with TRBJ1-2, with D possibly matching TRBD1 (6 bases). The CDR3 covers 12 residues. Germline CDR1 reads MNHNY; CDR2 reads SVGAGI (reference sequence). The ends were cut back, 6 bases at V and 3 bases at J, with 8 bases in the middle. CDR3 in DNA: TGTGCCAGCAGCTCAGGGGACTATGGCTACACCTTC. It specifies CASSSGDYGYTF.

In this sample, this clone turned up a few times. This chain links TRBV4-1 with TRBJ2-7; TRBD1 might be the D (5 bases). V was pared by 0 bases and J by 3 bases, with 9 bases between. The CDR3 has 14 amino acids. CDR1 is MGHRA and CDR2 is YSYEKL in the germline V gene. The CDR3 region is CASSQEPQGYEQYF. In DNA form, the CDR3 reads TGCGCCAGCAGCCAAGAACCGCAGGGCTACGAGCAGTACTTC.

The genes are TRBV11-2 and TRBJ1-1, with D hard to call. This CDR3 spans 15 amino acids. V lost 1 base and J lost 0, with 9 bases in between. Germline CDR1 is SGHAT and CDR2 is FQNNGV. The CDR3 region is CASSLGPAMNTEAFF. The CDR3 DNA sequence: TGTGCCAGCAGCTTAGGTCCAGCTATGAACACTGAAGCTTTCTTT.

The chain is built from TRBV5-4 and TRBJ1-1; possibly TRBD1 for D (5 bases). CDR1 and CDR2 from the germline V gene are SGHNT and YYREEE (reference sequence). The CDR3 sequence is 13 residues long. V was clipped by 5 bases and J by 6 bases, with 14 bases between them. The CDR3 DNA reads TGTGCCAGCAGTTTTCAGGGTAGTCCTGAAGCTTTCTTT. Protein sequence: CASSFQGSPEAFF.

The rearrangement uses TRBV6-5 and TRBJ1-3, with D tentatively TRBD1 (6 bases). The germline V gene has CDR1 MNHEY and CDR2 SVGAGI. The CDR3 runs 14 residues. Trimming took off 5 bases at V and 2 bases at J, with 10 bases between the two ends. CDR3 protein: CASSKRGTGNTIYF. CDR3 DNA sequence: TGTGCCAGCAGTAAAAGGGGGACTGGAAACACCATATATTTT.

The chain recombines TRBV6-6 with TRBJ2-7; a possible D gene is TRBD2 (6 bases). The germline V and J ends were trimmed by 6 bases and 3 bases, with 12 bases remaining between them. CDR3 length: 13 amino acids. Looked up from germline, CDR1 is MNHNY and CDR2 is SVGAGI (reference sequence). CDR3 protein: CASSPGGIYEQYF. CDR3 coding DNA: TGTGCCAGCAGCCCCGGGGGAATCTACGAGCAGTACTTC.

The chain employs TRBV5-1 and TRBJ2-3; no definite D call. This CDR3 is 14 amino acids long. The germline V gene encodes CDR1 SGHRS and CDR2 YFSETQ. The germline V and J ends were trimmed by 2 bases and 0 bases, with 7 bases remaining between them. The CDR3 DNA reads as TGCGCCAGCAGCTTAATCCCGAGCACAGATACGCAGTATTTT. Translated, it gives CASSLIPSTDTQYF.

The gene calls are TRBV6-5 and TRBJ2-7; 10 positions agree with TRBD2. CDR1 and CDR2 from the germline V gene are MNHEY and SVGAGI. After removal of 0 bases from V and 3 bases from J, the junction contained 5 bases not matched to a gene. The CDR3 sequence is 16 residues long. The CDR3 loop reads CASSYSPSGSFYEQYF. The CDR3 DNA follows: TGTGCCAGCAGTTACTCGCCTAGCGGGAGCTTCTACGAGCAGTACTTC.

The chain joins TRBV5-1 to TRBJ2-3; possibly TRBD1 for D (6 bases). Looked up from germline, CDR1 is SGHRS and CDR2 is YFSETQ. V was clipped by 3 bases and J by 3 bases, with 14 bases between them. There are 15 residues in the CDR3. In DNA form, the CDR3 reads TGCGCCAGCAGCTGGCAGGGGCTCATGACAGATACGCAGTATTTT. It translates to CASSWQGLMTDTQYF.

V gene TRBV6-6 combines with J gene TRBJ2-6; 8 positions match TRBD1. V was clipped by 5 bases and J by 3 bases; unmatched bases: 9. This CDR3 is built from 17 residues. Germline V gene data show CDR1 as MNHNY and CDR2 as SVGAGI (reference sequence). The CDR3 reads CASSQRQGAGGANVLTF. CDR3 nucleotides: TGTGCCAGCAGTCAACGGCAGGGGGCTGGTGGGGCCAACGTCCTGACTTTC.

The V call is TRBV7-8, the J call TRBJ2-2; D remains ambiguous. CDR1 and CDR2 (germline): SGHVS, FQNEAQ. The CDR3 is 18 amino acids. V lost 5 bases to trimming and J lost 0 bases, with 19 bases between them. CDR3 sequence (DNA): TGTGCCAGCAGCCCCCGTTTAGGTTCTGGGGCGAACACCGGGGAGCTGTTTTTT. This sequence encodes CASSPRLGSGANTGELFF.

The CDR3 coding sequence is TGTGCCAGCAGCTGGACTAGCGGGAGCCAAGAGACCCAGTACTTC. Protein sequence: CASSWTSGSQETQYF. The chain is built from TRBV5-4 and TRBJ2-5; the match to TRBD2 covers 13 bases. The germline V gene has CDR1 SGHNT and CDR2 YYREEE (reference sequence). The CDR3 runs to 15 residues. V dropped 3 bases and J dropped 1; count of bases not matched to a gene: 0. Based on the CDR3 plus reference TRBV5-4 and TRBJ2-5, the full variable domain is ETGVTQSPTHLIKTRGQQVTLRCSSQSGHNTVSWYQQALGQGPQFIFQYYREEENGRGNFPPRFSGLQFPNYSSELNVNALELDDSALYLCASSWTSGSQETQYFGPGTRLLVL.

In its sample, this clone was seen many times. The rearrangement uses TRBV4-2 and TRBJ2-7; 10 bases map to TRBD2. The germline CDR1 and CDR2 sequences are LGHNA and YNFKEQ. V shed 0 bases and J 6 bases; nucleotides not matched to a gene: 8. CDR3 length: 16 amino acids. The CDR3 DNA sequence: TGTGCCAGCAGCCAAGATAGGGCTAGCGGGAGCAGCGAGCAGTACTTC. Its translation is CASSQDRASGSSEQYF.

This chain links TRBV9 with TRBJ2-7; 9 bases fit TRBD1. Trimming cost V 3 bases and J 4 bases; bases outside gene matches: 11. Germline V lookup: CDR1 SGDLS, CDR2 YYNGEE. There are 16 residues in the CDR3. The CDR3 loop is CASSARRQGGLYEQYF. Written as DNA, the CDR3 is TGTGCCAGCAGCGCCCGTAGACAGGGGGGTTTGTACGAGCAGTACTTC.

This chain connects TRBV5-1 to TRBJ2-5, with TRBD1 as a possible D gene (6 bases). The germline V and J ends were trimmed by 0 bases and 1 base, with 7 bases remaining between them. This CDR3 is built from 14 residues. Germline V CDR1 and CDR2: SGHRS, YFSETQ. The DNA for the CDR3 is TGCGCCAGCAGCTTGGGGGGGCTCCAAGAGACCCAGTACTTC. Its protein is CASSLGGLQETQYF.

The chain couples TRBV19 to TRBJ1-5; 8 nucleotides align to TRBD1. Trimming took 3 bases from V and 3 from J; bases not matched to a gene: 4. The germline gives CDR1 LNHDA, CDR2 SQIVND (reference sequence). CDR3 length: 15 amino acids. The CDR3 nucleotides read TGTGCCAGTAGTATTGGGACAGGCCACAATCAGCCCCAGCATTTT. Translating gives CASSIGTGHNQPQHF.

This clone was detected only once. The chain employs TRBV29-1 and TRBJ2-1; D is undetermined. The germline V gene encodes CDR1 SQVTM and CDR2 ANQGSEA. Trimming removed 4 bases from V and 3 bases from J, with 13 bases in between. CDR3 length: 14 residues. In DNA, the CDR3 is TGCAGCGTTGCACCAACTGACTTCTACAATGAGCAGTTCTTC. Its translation is CSVAPTDFYNEQFF.

The V and J genes are TRBV27 and TRBJ2-3; maybe TRBD2 (5 bases). This CDR3 has 13 residues. V lost 3 bases and J lost 4, with 8 bases in between. CDR1 is MNHEY, CDR2 SMNVEV, per germline (reference sequence). CDR3 DNA: TGTGCCAGCAGTTTCGAGGGCCCAGATACGCAGTATTTT. Protein sequence: CASSFEGPDTQYF.

The chain is built from TRBV2 and TRBJ2-3; 10 bases match TRBD2. Germline CDR1 reads SNHLY; CDR2 reads FYNNEI. The CDR3 length is 18 residues. Unmatched junction bases numbered 13, after V lost 2 bases and J lost 5 bases. CDR3 protein: CASSERTSGFTSRDTQYF. The CDR3, as DNA: TGTGCCAGCAGTGAAAGGACTAGCGGTTTCACGTCCAGAGATACGCAGTATTTT.

The chain combines TRBV7-8 with TRBJ2-1; 7 bases are a match to TRBD1. Germline CDR1 and CDR2: SGHVS and FQNEAQ. J was trimmed by 5 bases and V by 0 bases; bases with no gene match: 10. The CDR3 is 17 residues long. CDR3 in amino acids: CASSLARGSQGDNEQFF. The CDR3 DNA is TGTGCCAGCAGCTTAGCTCGGGGCAGCCAGGGGGACAATGAGCAGTTCTTC.

V gene TRBV21-1 combines with J gene TRBJ2-7; the table's D call of TRBD1 was not tested on the DNA. TRBV21-1 is reported as a pseudogene. This CDR3 spans 16 amino acids. This CDR3 reads CASSTVGQATSYEQYF. The CDR3 coding sequence is TGTGCCAGCAGCACAGTGGGACAGGCCACCTCCTACGAGCAGTACTTC.

The V gene is TRBV6-2 or TRBV6-3, the J gene TRBJ2-7; TRBD2 agrees at 14 bases. The V gene's germline CDR1 is MNHEY and CDR2 SVGEGT. This CDR3 has 15 amino acids. The V and J ends lost 4 bases and 3 bases, in that order; junction bases with no gene match: 2. The CDR3 loop reads CASSWGLAGVYEQYF. The DNA of the CDR3 is TGTGCCAGCAGTTGGGGACTAGCGGGGGTCTACGAGCAGTACTTC.

This chain uses TRBV5-4 with TRBJ2-7, with D hard to call. Germline CDR1 reads SGHNT; CDR2 reads YYREEE (reference sequence). This CDR3 region has 11 residues. Trimming took off 4 bases at V and 1 base at J, with 3 bases between the two ends. The CDR3 coding sequence is TGTGCCAGCAGCCATTCCTACGAGCAGTACTTC. Protein sequence: CASSHSYEQYF.

V and J are TRBV6-5 and TRBJ1-1, with D tentatively TRBD1 (5 bases). CDR1 MNHEY and CDR2 SVGAGI come from the germline V gene. This CDR3 comprises 14 residues. Trimming took 6 bases from V and 10 from J, leaving 21 bases between them. CDR3 sequence: CASSRGEPPTGAFF. As DNA, the CDR3 is TGTGCCAGCAGCCGGGGGGAACCCCCTACCGGAGCTTTCTTT.

The CDR3 sequence is CASSFPPGETQYF. The CDR3 DNA sequence: TGTGCCAGCAGCTTTCCCCCCGGAGAGACCCAGTACTTC. The chain employs TRBV11-2 and TRBJ2-5; no definite D call. The germline V gene has CDR1 SGHAT and CDR2 FQNNGV. This CDR3 is 13 amino acids long. Trimming pared 3 bases from V and 4 bases from J, leaving 9 bases between.

The chain uses TRBV6-5 and TRBJ1-1; D ambiguous. The CDR3 contains 14 residues. The germline V gene has CDR1 MNHEY and CDR2 SVGAGI. Deletions cut 7 bases from V and 1 base from J, with 13 bases between. This CDR3 reads CASKYYEGNTEAFF. The DNA of the CDR3 is TGTGCCAGCAAGTACTACGAAGGGAACACTGAAGCTTTCTTT.

The rearrangement joins TRBV27 to TRBJ2-7; D call uncertain. Germline V gene data show CDR1 as MNHEY and CDR2 as SMNVEV (reference sequence). Between the trimmed V and J ends, which lost 3 bases and 3 bases, there was a span of 15 bases. CDR3 size: 15 residues. As DNA, the CDR3 is TGTGCCAGCAGTTTTGCGGACGGTAGGCACTACGAGCAGTACTTC. Protein product: CASSFADGRHYEQYF.

The rearrangement uses TRBV3-1 (or the pseudogene TRBV3-2) and TRBJ2-5; D ambiguous. Trimming left V 2 bases short and J 5 bases short, with 9 bases between. This CDR3 comprises 13 residues. Germline CDR1 LGHDT, CDR2 YNNKEL (reference sequence). CDR3 sequence: CASSQPGAETQYF. The CDR3 coding sequence is TGTGCCAGCAGCCAACCGGGCGCGGAGACCCAGTACTTC.

This sequence joins TRBV12-3 or TRBV12-4 and TRBJ1-5, with D hard to call. Trimming shortened V by 6 bases and J by 7 bases, and 13 bases separated the two germline ends. The CDR3 sequence is 13 residues long. In DNA, the CDR3 is TGTGCCAGCAGACGAGGGTTGGAACAGCCCCAGCATTTT. Protein sequence: CASRRGLEQPQHF.

V is TRBV9 and J is TRBJ1-4, with D perhaps TRBD1 (6 bases). V gave up 3 bases and J gave up 8 bases, with 17 bases separating them. The length of the CDR3 is 15 residues. CDR1 and CDR2 from the germline V gene are SGDLS and YYNGEE. DNA for the CDR3: TGTGCCAGCAGCGAAGGGGGTCCGAGGAGGGAAAAACTGTTTTTT. Residues: CASSEGGPRREKLFF.

The V call is TRBV29-1, the J call TRBJ2-7; TRBD1 agrees at 8 bases. There are 14 residues in the CDR3. Germline trimming cut 2 bases from V and 6 bases from J; bases unmatched to any gene: 9. Germline V gives CDR1 SQVTM, CDR2 ANQGSEA. This CDR3 reads CSVELQGVSSEQYF. CDR3 DNA sequence: TGCAGCGTTGAATTACAGGGGGTCTCGTCCGAGCAGTACTTC.

On this clone: At one of its ends the junction is not consistent with the germline gene, which may arise from a read error. The V call is TRBV14, the J call TRBJ2-3; D might be TRBD2 (7 bases). Looked up from germline, CDR1 is SGHDN and CDR2 is FVKESK. The CDR3 is 13 residues long. CDR3 amino acids: CASSQGRTAGLDF. The CDR3 DNA is TGTGCCAGCAGCCAGGGCAGGACAGCGGGATTGGATTTT.